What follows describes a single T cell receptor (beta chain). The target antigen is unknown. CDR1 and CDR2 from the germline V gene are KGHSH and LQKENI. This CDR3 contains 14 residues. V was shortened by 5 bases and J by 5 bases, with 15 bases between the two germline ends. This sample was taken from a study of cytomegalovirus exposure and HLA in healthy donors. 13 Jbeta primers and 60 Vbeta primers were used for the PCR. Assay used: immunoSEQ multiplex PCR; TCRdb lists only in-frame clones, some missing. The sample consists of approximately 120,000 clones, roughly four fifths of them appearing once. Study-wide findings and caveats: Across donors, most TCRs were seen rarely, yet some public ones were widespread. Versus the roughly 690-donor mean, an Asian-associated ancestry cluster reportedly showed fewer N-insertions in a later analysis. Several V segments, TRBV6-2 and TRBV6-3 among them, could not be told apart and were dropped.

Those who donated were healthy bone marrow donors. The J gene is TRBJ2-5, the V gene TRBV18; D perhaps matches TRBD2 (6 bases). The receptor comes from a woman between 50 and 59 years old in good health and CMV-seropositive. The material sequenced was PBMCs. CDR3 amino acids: CASSRDRGRETQYF. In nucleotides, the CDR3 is TGTGCCAGCTCAAGGGACCGAGGGAGGGAGACCCAGTACTTC. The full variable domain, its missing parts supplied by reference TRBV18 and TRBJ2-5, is NAGVMQNPRHLVRRRGQEARLRCSPMKGHSHVYWYRQLPEEGLKFMVYLQKENIIDESGMPKERFSAEFPKEGPSILRIQQVVRGDSAAYFCASSRDRGRETQYFGPGTRLLVL.